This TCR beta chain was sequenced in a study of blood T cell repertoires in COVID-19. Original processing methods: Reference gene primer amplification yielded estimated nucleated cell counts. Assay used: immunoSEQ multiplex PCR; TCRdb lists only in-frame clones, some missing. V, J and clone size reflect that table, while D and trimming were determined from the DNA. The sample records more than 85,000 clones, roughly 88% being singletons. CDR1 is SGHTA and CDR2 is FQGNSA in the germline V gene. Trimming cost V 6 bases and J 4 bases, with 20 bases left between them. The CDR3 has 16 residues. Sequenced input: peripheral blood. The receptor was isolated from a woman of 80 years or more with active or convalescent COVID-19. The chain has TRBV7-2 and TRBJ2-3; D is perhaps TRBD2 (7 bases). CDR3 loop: CASSPLGGGFADTQYF. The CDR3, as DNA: TGTGCCAGCAGTCCCCTAGGGGGGGGGTTTGCAGATACGCAGTATTTT.